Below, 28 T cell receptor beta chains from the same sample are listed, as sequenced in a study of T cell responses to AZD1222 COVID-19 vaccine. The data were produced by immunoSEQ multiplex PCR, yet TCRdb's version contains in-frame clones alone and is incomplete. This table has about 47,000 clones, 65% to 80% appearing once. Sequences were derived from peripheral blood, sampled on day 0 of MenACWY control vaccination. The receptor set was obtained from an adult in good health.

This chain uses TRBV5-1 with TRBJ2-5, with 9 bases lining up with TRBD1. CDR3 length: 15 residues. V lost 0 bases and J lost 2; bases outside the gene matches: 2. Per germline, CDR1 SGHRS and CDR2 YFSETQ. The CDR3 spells CASSLGQGGQETQYF. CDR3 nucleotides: TGCGCCAGCAGCTTGGGACAGGGGGGTCAAGAGACCCAGTACTTC.

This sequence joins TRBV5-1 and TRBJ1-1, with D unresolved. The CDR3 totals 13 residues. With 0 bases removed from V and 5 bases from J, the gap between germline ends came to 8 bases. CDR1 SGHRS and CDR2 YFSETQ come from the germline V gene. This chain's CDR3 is CASSLGVVTEAFF. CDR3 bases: TGCGCCAGCAGCTTGGGGGTGGTGACTGAAGCTTTCTTT.

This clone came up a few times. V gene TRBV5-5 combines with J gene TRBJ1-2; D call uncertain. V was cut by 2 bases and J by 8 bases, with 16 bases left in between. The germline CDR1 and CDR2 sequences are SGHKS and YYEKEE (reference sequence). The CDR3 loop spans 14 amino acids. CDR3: CASSLTVDLFGYTF. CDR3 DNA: TGTGCCAGCAGCTTAACAGTAGATCTCTTCGGCTACACCTTC.

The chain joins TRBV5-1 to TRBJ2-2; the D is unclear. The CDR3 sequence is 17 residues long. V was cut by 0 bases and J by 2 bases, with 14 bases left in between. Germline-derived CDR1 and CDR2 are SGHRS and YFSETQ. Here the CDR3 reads CASSLVVPLENTGELFF. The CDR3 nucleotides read TGCGCCAGCAGCTTGGTGGTCCCTCTAGAAAACACCGGGGAGCTGTTTTTT.

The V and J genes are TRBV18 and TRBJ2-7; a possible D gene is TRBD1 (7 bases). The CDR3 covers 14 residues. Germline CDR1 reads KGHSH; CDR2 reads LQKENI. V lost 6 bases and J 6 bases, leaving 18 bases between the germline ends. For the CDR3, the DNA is TGTGCCAGCTCCCCTGAGACAGGGAGGCCCGAGCAGTACTTC. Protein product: CASSPETGRPEQYF. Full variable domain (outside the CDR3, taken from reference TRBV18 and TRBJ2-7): NAGVMQNPRHLVRRRGQEARLRCSPMKGHSHVYWYRQLPEEGLKFMVYLQKENIIDESGMPKERFSAEFPKEGPSILRIQQVVRGDSAAYFCASSPETGRPEQYFGPGTRLTVT.

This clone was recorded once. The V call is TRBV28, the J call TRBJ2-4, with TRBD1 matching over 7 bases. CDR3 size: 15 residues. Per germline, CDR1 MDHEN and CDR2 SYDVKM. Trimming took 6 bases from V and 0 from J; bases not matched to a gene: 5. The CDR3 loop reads CASSHRQGAKNIQYF. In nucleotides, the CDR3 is TGTGCCAGCAGCCATCGACAGGGAGCCAAAAACATTCAGTACTTC.

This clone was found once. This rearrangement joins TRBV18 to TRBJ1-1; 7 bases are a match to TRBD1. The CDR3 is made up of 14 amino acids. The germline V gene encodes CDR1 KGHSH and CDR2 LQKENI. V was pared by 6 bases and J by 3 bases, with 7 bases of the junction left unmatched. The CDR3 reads CASSLDRADTEAFF. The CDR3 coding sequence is TGTGCCAGCTCTCTTGACAGGGCGGACACTGAAGCTTTCTTT.

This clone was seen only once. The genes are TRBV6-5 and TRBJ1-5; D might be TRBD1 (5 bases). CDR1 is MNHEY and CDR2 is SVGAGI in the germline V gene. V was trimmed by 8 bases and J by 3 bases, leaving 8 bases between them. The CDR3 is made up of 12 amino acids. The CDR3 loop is CASAGPNQPQHF. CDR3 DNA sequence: TGTGCCAGCGCAGGGCCCAATCAGCCCCAGCATTTT.

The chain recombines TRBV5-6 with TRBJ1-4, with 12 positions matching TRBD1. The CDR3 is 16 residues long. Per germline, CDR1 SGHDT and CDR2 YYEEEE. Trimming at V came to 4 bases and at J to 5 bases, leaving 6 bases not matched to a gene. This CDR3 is CASSRGQGAPNEKLFF. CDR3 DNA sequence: TGTGCCAGCAGCCGGGGACAGGGGGCTCCGAATGAAAAACTGTTTTTT. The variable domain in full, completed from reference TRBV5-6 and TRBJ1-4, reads DAGVTQSPTHLIKTRGQQVTLRCSPKSGHDTVSWYQQALGQGPQFIFQYYEEEERQRGNFPDRFSGHQFPNYSSELNVNALLLGDSALYLCASSRGQGAPNEKLFFGSGTQLSVL.

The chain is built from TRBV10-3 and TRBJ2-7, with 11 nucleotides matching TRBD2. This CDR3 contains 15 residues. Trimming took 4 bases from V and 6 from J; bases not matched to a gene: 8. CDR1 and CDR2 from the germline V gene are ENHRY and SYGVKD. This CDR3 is CAISGTSGFHGEQYF. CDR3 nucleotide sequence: TGTGCCATCAGTGGGACTAGCGGGTTTCATGGCGAGCAGTACTTC.

In DNA form, the CDR3 reads TGTGCCACCAGTGACACTCAGTCGGACGAGCAGTACTTC. It encodes CATSDTQSDEQYF. The chain recombines TRBV24-1 with TRBJ2-7; D gene uncertain. The CDR3 covers 13 residues. Germline loops: CDR1 KGHDR, CDR2 SFDVKD. Trimming took 4 bases from V and 5 from J, leaving 11 bases between them.

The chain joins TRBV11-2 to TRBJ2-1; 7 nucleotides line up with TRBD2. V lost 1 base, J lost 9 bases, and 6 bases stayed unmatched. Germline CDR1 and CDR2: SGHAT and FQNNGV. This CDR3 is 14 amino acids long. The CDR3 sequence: CASSLVPLAVEQFF. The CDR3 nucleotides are TGTGCCAGCAGCTTAGTTCCTCTAGCGGTTGAGCAGTTCTTC. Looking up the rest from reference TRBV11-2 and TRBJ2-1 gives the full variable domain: EAGVAQSPRYKIIEKRQSVAFWCNPISGHATLYWYQQILGQGPKLLIQFQNNGVVDDSQLPKDRFSAERLKGVDSTLKIQPAKLEDSAVYLCASSLVPLAVEQFFGPGTRLTVL.

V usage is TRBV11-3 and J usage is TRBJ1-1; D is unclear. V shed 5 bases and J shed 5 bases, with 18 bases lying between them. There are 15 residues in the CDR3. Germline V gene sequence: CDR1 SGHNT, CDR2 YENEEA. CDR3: CASSKDGGFGTEAFF. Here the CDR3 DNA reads TGTGCCAGCAGCAAGGACGGAGGGTTCGGAACTGAAGCTTTCTTT. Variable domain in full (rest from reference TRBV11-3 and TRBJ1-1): EAGVVQSPRYKIIEKKQPVAFWCNPISGHNTLYWYLQNLGQGPELLIRYENEEAVDDSQLPKDRFSAERLKGVDSTLKIQPAELGDSAVYLCASSKDGGFGTEAFFGQGTRLTVV.

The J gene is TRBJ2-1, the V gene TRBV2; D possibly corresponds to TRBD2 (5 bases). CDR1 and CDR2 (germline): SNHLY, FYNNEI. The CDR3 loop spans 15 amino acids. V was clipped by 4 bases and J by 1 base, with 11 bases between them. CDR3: CASSGVTGSYNEQFF. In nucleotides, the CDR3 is TGTGCCAGCAGTGGGGTCACGGGGTCCTACAATGAGCAGTTCTTC.

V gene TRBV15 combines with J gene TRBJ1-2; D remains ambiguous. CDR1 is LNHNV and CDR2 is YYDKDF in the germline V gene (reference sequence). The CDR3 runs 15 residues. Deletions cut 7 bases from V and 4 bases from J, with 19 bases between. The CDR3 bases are TGTGCCACCAACCGCAATATGGGGAGCTTCTATGGCTACACCTTC. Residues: CATNRNMGSFYGYTF.

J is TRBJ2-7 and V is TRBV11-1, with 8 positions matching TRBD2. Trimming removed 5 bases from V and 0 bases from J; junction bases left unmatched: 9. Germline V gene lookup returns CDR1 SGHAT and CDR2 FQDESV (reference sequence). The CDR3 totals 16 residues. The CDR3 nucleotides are TGTGCCAGCAGCCCGGGACTAGTTTGGAGCTCCTACGAGCAGTACTTC. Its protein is CASSPGLVWSSYEQYF. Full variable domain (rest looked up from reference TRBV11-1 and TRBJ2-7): EAEVAQSPRYKITEKSQAVAFWCDPISGHATLYWYRQILGQGPELLVQFQDESVVDDSQLPKDRFSAERLKGVDSTLKIQPAELGDSAMYLCASSPGLVWSSYEQYFGPGTRLTVT.

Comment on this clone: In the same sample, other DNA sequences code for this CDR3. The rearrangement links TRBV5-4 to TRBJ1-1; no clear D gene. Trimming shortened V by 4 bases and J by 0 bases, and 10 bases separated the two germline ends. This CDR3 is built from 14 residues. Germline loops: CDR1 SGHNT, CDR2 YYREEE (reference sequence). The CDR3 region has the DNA TGTGCCAGCAGCCCCGGACGCGTGAACACTGAAGCTTTCTTT. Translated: CASSPGRVNTEAFF. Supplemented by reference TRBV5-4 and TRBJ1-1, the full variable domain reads ETGVTQSPTHLIKTRGQQVTLRCSSQSGHNTVSWYQQALGQGPQFIFQYYREEENGRGNFPPRFSGLQFPNYSSELNVNALELDDSALYLCASSPGRVNTEAFFGQGTRLTVV.

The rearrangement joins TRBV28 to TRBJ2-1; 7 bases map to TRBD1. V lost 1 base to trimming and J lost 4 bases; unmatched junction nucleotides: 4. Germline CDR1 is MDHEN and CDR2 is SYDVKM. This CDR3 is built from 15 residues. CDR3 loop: CASSLLGQSYNEQFF. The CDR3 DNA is TGTGCCAGCAGTTTATTGGGACAGAGTTACAATGAGCAGTTCTTC.

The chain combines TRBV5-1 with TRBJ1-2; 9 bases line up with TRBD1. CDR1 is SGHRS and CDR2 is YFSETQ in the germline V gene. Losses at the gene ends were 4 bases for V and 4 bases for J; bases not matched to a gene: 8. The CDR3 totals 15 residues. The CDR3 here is CASSQTGGEAYGYTF. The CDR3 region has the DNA TGCGCCAGCAGCCAAACAGGGGGCGAAGCCTATGGCTACACCTTC.

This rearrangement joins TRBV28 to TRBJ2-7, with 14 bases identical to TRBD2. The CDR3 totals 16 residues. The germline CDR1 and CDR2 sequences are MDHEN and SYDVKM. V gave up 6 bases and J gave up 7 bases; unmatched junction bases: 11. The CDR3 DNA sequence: TGTGCCAGCAGCCCGGGACTAGCGGGAGATGTGCGGGAGCAGTACTTC. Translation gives CASSPGLAGDVREQYF.

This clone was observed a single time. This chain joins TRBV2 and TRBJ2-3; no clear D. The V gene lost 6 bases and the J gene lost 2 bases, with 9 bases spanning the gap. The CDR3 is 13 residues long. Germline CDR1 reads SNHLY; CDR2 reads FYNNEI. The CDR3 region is CASRDYPTDTQYF. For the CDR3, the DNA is TGTGCCAGCAGGGATTATCCCACAGATACGCAGTATTTT.

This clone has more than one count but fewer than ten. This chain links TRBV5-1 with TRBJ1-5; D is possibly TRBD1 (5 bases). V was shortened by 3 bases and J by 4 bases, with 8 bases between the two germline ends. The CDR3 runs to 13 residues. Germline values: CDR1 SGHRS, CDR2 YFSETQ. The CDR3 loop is CASSWGGNQPQHF. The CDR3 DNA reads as TGCGCCAGCAGCTGGGGGGGTAATCAGCCCCAGCATTTT.

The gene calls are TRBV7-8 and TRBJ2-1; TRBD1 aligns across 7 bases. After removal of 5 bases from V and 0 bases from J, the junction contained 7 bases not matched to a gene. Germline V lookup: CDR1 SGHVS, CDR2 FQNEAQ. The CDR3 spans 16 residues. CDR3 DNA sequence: TGTGCCAGCAGCCCCCAGGCAGGGGGCTCCTACAATGAGCAGTTCTTC. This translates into CASSPQAGGSYNEQFF.

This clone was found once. The CDR3 here is CASSTTPGPNRANQPQHF. The CDR3 nucleotides are TGTGCCAGTAGTACAACCCCCGGACCAAATAGGGCGAATCAGCCCCAGCATTTT. J is TRBJ1-5 and V is TRBV19; no reliable D call. Germline CDR1 is LNHDA and CDR2 is SQIVND (reference sequence). V dropped 4 bases and J dropped 4 bases, with 23 bases sitting between them. The CDR3 loop spans 18 amino acids.

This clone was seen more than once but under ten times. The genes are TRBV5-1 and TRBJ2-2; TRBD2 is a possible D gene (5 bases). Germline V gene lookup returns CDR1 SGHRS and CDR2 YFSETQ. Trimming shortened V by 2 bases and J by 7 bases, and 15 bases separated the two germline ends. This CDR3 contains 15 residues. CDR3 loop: CASSLAVGLDGELFF. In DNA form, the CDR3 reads TGCGCCAGCAGCTTAGCGGTTGGGCTTGACGGGGAGCTGTTTTTT.

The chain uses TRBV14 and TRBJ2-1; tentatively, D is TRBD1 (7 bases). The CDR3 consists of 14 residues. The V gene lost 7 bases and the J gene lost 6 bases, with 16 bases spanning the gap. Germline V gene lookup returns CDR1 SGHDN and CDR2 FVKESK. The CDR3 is CASKGAGTLNEQFF. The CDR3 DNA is TGTGCCAGCAAGGGGGCGGGAACCCTCAATGAGCAGTTCTTC.

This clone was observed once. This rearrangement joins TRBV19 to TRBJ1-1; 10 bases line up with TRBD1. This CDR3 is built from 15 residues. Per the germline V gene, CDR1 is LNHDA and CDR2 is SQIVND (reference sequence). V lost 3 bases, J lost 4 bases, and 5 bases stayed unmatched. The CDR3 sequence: CASSIGDRGSTEAFF. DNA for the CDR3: TGTGCCAGTAGTATTGGGGACAGGGGAAGCACTGAAGCTTTCTTT.

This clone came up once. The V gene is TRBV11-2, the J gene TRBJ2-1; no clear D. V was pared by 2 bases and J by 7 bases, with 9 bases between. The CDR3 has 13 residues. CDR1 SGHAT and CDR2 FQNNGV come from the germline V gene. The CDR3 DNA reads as TGTGCCAGCAGCTTATTTCTGCAGAATGAGCAGTTCTTC. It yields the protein CASSLFLQNEQFF.